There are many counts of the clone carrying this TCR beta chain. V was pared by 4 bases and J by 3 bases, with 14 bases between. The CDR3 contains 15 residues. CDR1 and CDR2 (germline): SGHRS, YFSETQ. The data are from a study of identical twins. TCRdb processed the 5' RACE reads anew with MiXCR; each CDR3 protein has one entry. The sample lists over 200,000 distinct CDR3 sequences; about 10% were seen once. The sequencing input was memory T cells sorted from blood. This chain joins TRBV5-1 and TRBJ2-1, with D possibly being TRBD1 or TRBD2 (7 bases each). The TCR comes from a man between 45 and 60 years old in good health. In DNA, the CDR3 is TGCGCCAGCAGCGTGGGAGGGGGCTTCTACAATGAGCAGTTCTTC. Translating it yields CASSVGGGFYNEQFF.